A selection of T cell receptor beta chains follows, all from one sample in a study of blood T cells in healthy people across ages. In TCRdb, the 5' RACE reads were re-called with MiXCR into one record per CDR3 protein. The sample contains 700,000 or so distinct CDR3 sequences, about a fifth of which appear only once. Material for sequencing was blood. These receptors were collected from an older man in good health. CDR3s include the opening cysteine and the closing phenylalanine or tryptophan. The D gene is left open where the match is weak. Expanded clones are given a class, and other clones once, few, many or no size at all.

CDR3nt | CDR3aa | j_gene | abundance | v_gene | d_gene
TGTGCCAGCAGTCCCGGTAGGCAACATGAAAAACTGTTTTTT | CASSPGRQHEKLFF | TRBJ1-4 | . | TRBV12-3/TRBV12-4 | .
TGCGCCAGCAGCGCGGACGGCCCCTACGAGCAGTACTTC | CASSADGPYEQYF | TRBJ2-7 | few | TRBV5-1 | .
TGCGCCAGCAGCCTCTCCGGTTCGGTAACCTACGAGCAGTACTTC | CASSLSGSVTYEQYF | TRBJ2-7 | . | TRBV5-1 | .
TGCAGCGTTCGGGGCAGGGCTAGGGGCTACACCTTC | CSVRGRARGYTF | TRBJ1-2 | . | TRBV29-1 | .
TGCAGCGTTGAGAAGGGCCTCTCTGGGGCCAACGTCCTGGCTTTC | CSVEKGLSGANVLAF | TRBJ2-6 | . | TRBV29-1 | .
TGCGCCAGCAGCTTGGGGTCTTCTACCAATTACGAGCAGTACTTC | CASSLGSSTNYEQYF | TRBJ2-7 | many | TRBV5-1 | .
TGTGCCAGCAGCATACTAACCAAACAGGGCCGTAGCAATCAGCCCCAGCATTTT | CASSILTKQGRSNQPQHF | TRBJ1-5 | few | TRBV5-8 | .
TGTGCCAGCTCACCTTACGACAGGGCTGGAAACACCATATATTTT | CASSPYDRAGNTIYF | TRBJ1-3 | few | TRBV18 | TRBD1
TGTGCCAGCAGCCCCAGAAAAAAGAGAGCGGAGACCCAGTACTTC | CASSPRKKRAETQYF | TRBJ2-5 | few | TRBV3-1 | .
TGCGCCAGCAGCCCGGGGGGCAGGGGCGTTGCAACTAATGAAAAACTGTTTTTT | CASSPGGRGVATNEKLFF | TRBJ1-4 | . | TRBV5-1 | .